Listed below are T cell receptor beta chains from one sample, sequenced in a study of blood T cell repertoires in COVID-19. The protocol was immunoSEQ multiplex PCR, while the TCRdb copy is restricted to in-frame clones and leaves out a portion. The sample lists around 270,000 clones, roughly 85% occurring once. What was sequenced was PBMCs or T cells enriched from blood (not recorded which). These receptors were obtained from a woman in her twenties or thirties who had recovered from COVID-19. Each CDR3 is given with its conserved first and last residue. The D gene is left open where the match is weak. Rows may omit the clone size; those that give it use once, few, many or a size class.

d_call j_call clone_size v_call cdr3_nt cdr3_aa
TRBD2 TRBJ2-5 NA TRBV5-6 TGTGCCAGCAGCTTGTCGCTAGCGGCCTACAAAGAGACCCAGTACTTC CASSLSLAAYKETQYF
NA TRBJ2-1 NA TRBV24-1 TGTGCCACCAGTGGGGTTGGGCCAGGGGAGCAGTTCTTC CATSGVGPGEQFF
TRBD1 TRBJ1-4 NA TRBV11-2 TGTGCCAGCAGCCCGGGACAGTTTAATGAAAAACTGTTTTTT CASSPGQFNEKLFF
NA TRBJ1-5 NA TRBV27 TGTGCCAGCAGTATCCGCGGGGGGCCCTATCAGCCCCAGCATTTT CASSIRGGPYQPQHF
TRBD2 TRBJ2-7 few TRBV19 TGTGCCAGTAGCGTACTAGCGGGAGGAGGTTACGAGCAGTACTTC CASSVLAGGGYEQYF
TRBD1 TRBJ2-1 NA TRBV11-2 TGTGCCAGCAGCTACGCTCCAGGGGGCGCGGACAATGAGCAGTTCTTC CASSYAPGGADNEQFF
TRBD2 TRBJ2-7 once TRBV28 TGTGCCAGTGGAAGACTAGCGGGAGACTACGAGCAGTACTTC CASGRLAGDYEQYF
TRBD2 TRBJ2-5 NA TRBV24-1 TGTGCCACCGGACTAGCGGGGGGGCCGGAGACCCAGTACTTC CATGLAGGPETQYF
TRBD1 TRBJ1-1 NA TRBV10-1 TGCGCCAGCAGTCGGGACAGAAACACTGAAGCTTTCTTT CASSRDRNTEAFF
TRBD2 TRBJ2-2 NA TRBV29-1 TGCAGCGTTGAGGTCGGACTAGCGAACACCGGGGAGCTGTTTTTT CSVEVGLANTGELFF
TRBD2 TRBJ2-1 NA TRBV6-1 TGTGCCAGCAGTGAACCGGCGCGAGTGAGCGGGAGGGCGAATGAGCAGTTCTTC CASSEPARVSGRANEQFF
TRBD1 TRBJ1-6 NA TRBV15 TGTGCCACCAGCAGGGACAGGGGATTGGGTTCACCCCTCCACTTT CATSRDRGLGSPLHF
TRBD2 TRBJ2-2 NA TRBV5-1 TGCGCCAGCAGCCCGGGACTAGCGGGGGACACCGGGGAGCTGTTTTTT CASSPGLAGDTGELFF
NA TRBJ1-1 NA TRBV30 TGTGCCTGGAGTGTAATTGGGGGAGGGAACACTGAAGCTTTCTTT CAWSVIGGGNTEAFF
TRBD2 TRBJ2-3 NA TRBV5-1 TGCGCCAGCAGCGTAGTCCTAGCGGGGGAGTACACAGATACGCAGTATTTT CASSVVLAGEYTDTQYF
NA TRBJ1-4 once TRBV30 TGTGCCTGGAGTCCCGCCAGTGAAAAACTGTTTTTT CAWSPASEKLFF
NA TRBJ1-1 NA TRBV28 TGTGCCAGCAGGGGCGGGGCGGTCCGGGAGGGTGAAGCTTTCTTT CASRGGAVREGEAFF
NA TRBJ1-5 NA TRBV10-3 TGTGCCATCAGCCCCACTGAGCAGCCCCAGCATTTT CAISPTEQPQHF
NA TRBJ2-7 NA TRBV28 TGTGCCAGCAGTCTCCAATTCGAGCAGTACTTC CASSLQFEQYF
NA TRBJ1-5 NA TRBV11-3 TGTGCCAGCACGGTCCGGACTTCGTCCCAATCAGCCGTGACGGTCGCCCAGCATTTT CASTVRTSSQSAVTVAQHF
TRBD2 TRBJ2-7 NA TRBV11-3 TGTGCCAGCAGCCCTAGCGGGAGCGGATACGAGCAGTACTTC CASSPSGSGYEQYF
NA TRBJ1-5 NA TRBV4-1 TGCGCCAGCAGCCAAGACCCTAATCAGCCCCAGCATTTT CASSQDPNQPQHF
TRBD1 TRBJ2-1 NA TRBV9 TGTGCCAGCAGCCTTAGACAGGGTAACGGTGAGCAGTTCTTC CASSLRQGNGEQFF
NA TRBJ2-2 NA TRBV5-1 TGCGCCAGCAGCTTGACTGTATCCACCAGGGAGCTGTTTTTT CASSLTVSTRELFF
NA TRBJ2-3 NA TRBV10-3 TGTGCCATCAGTGGCGGGGCAGATACGCAGTATTTT CAISGGADTQYF
TRBD2 TRBJ2-1 NA TRBV18 TGTGCCAGCTCACCAGTTATTACGACTAGCGGGAGGCCTAGTGAGCAGTTCTTC CASSPVITTSGRPSEQFF
TRBD1 TRBJ1-1 NA TRBV19 TGTGCCAGTAGTGTTGACAGGGGCACTGAAGCTTTCTTT CASSVDRGTEAFF
TRBD2 TRBJ2-5 NA TRBV15 TGTGCCACCAGCGAGAGCGGGGCTGGGCGAGAGACCCAGTACTTC CATSESGAGRETQYF
TRBD1 TRBJ2-3 few TRBV5-1 TGCGCCAGCACCCCGGACAGGGTGTTCGCAGATACGCAGTATTTT CASTPDRVFADTQYF
NA TRBJ1-2 NA TRBV7-6 TGTGCCAGCAGCCTCAGGGTCGACGATGGCTACACCTTC CASSLRVDDGYTF
NA TRBJ2-7 NA TRBV27 TGTGCCAGCAGTGGCCCAGGGGACTACGAGCAGTACTTC CASSGPGDYEQYF
NA TRBJ1-2 NA TRBV3-1/TRBV3-2 TGTGCCAGCAGCCAAGACCATGTGGGACTCTATGGCTACACCTTC CASSQDHVGLYGYTF
TRBD1 TRBJ1-1 NA TRBV19 TGTGCCAGTAGTACACAGGGGACGAACACTGAAGCTTTCTTT CASSTQGTNTEAFF
TRBD1 TRBJ1-1 NA TRBV27 TGTGCCAGCAGTTTAGCTGGGACAGCAAGTCCTGAAGCTTTCTTT CASSLAGTASPEAFF
TRBD1 TRBJ2-2 NA TRBV7-7 TGTGCCAGCAGCAAAGGGACAGGGGCTTCGTCCGGGGAGCTGTTTTTT CASSKGTGASSGELFF
NA TRBJ1-5 NA TRBV7-2 TGTGCCAGCAGTGTGCAGAATCAGCCCCAGCATTTT CASSVQNQPQHF
NA TRBJ2-7 NA TRBV27 TGTGCCAGCAGTATATCCGGACAGCTTACATCCTCCTACGAGCAGTACTTC CASSISGQLTSSYEQYF
TRBD2 TRBJ2-7 NA TRBV13 TGTGCCAGCAGCTTAGGACGACTAGCGGGGGCCCCGGGACGGGAGCAGTACTTC CASSLGRLAGAPGREQYF
NA TRBJ1-1 few TRBV6-4 TGTGCCAGCAGTGCAGGGGCGAACACTGAAGCTTTCTTT CASSAGANTEAFF
TRBD2 TRBJ2-5 few TRBV5-1 TGCGCCAGCAGCTTAGGTAGCGGGGGAGAGACCCAGTACTTC CASSLGSGGETQYF